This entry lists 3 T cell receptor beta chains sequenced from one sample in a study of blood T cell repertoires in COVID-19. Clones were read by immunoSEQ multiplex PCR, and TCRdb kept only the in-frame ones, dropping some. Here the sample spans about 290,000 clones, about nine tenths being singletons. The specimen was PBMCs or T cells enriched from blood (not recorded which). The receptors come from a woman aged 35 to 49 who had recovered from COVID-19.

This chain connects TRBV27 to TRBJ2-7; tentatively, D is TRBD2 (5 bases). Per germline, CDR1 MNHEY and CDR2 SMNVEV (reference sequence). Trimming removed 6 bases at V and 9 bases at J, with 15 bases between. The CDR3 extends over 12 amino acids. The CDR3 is CASSPNGGPQYF. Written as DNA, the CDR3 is TGTGCCAGCAGCCCAAACGGAGGCCCGCAGTACTTC.

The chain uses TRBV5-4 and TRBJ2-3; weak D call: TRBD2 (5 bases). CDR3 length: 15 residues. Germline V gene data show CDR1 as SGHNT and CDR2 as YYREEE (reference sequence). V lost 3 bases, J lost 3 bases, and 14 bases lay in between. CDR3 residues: CASSSSWELTDTQYF. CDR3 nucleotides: TGTGCCAGCAGCTCCTCGTGGGAGCTTACAGATACGCAGTATTTT.

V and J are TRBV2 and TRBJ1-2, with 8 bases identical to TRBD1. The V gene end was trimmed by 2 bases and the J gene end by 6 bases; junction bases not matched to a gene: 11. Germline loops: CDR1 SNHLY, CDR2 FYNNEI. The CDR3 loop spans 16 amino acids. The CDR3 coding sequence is TGTGCCAGCAGTGAAATGTGGGCGAGACAGGGGCATGGCTACACCTTC. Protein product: CASSEMWARQGHGYTF.